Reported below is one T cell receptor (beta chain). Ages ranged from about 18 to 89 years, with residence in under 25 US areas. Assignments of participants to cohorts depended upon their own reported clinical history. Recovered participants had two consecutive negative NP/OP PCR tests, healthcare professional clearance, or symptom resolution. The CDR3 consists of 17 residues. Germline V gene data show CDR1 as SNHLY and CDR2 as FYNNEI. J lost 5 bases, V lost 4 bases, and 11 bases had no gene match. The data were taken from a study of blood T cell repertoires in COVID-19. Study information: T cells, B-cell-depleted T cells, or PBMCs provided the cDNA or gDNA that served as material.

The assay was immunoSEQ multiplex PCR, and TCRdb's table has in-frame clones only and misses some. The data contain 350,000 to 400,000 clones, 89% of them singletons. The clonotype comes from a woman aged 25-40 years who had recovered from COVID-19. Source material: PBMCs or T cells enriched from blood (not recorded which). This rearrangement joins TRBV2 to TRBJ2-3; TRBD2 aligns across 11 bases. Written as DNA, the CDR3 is TGTGCCAGCAGTGCCCCTATTAGCGGGGGGGCCTTAGATACGCAGTATTTT. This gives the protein CASSAPISGGALDTQYF.